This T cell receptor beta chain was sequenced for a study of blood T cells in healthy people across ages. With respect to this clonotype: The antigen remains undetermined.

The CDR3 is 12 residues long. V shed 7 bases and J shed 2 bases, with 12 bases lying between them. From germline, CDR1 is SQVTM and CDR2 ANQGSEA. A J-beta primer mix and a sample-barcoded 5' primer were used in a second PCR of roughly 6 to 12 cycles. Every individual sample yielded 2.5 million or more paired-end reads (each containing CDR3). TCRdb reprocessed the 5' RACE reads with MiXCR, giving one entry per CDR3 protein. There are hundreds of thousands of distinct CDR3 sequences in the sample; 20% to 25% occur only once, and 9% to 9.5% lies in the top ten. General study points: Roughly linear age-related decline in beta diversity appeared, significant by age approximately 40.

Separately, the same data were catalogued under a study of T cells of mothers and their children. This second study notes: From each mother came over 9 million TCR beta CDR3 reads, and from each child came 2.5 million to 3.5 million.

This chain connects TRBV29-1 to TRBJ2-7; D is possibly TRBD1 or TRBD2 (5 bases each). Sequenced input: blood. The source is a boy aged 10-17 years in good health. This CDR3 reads CSARDGPYEQYF. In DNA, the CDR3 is TGCAGCGCCCGGGACGGACCCTACGAGCAGTACTTC.